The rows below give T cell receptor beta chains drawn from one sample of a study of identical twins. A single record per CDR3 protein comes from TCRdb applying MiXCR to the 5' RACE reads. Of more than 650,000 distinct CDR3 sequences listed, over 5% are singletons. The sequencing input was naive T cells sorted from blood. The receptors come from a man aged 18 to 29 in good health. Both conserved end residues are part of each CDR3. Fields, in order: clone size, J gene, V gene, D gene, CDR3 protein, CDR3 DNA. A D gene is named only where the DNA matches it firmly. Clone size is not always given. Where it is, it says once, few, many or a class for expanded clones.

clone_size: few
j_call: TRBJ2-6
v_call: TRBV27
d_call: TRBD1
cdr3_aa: CASSLTVGQGLANVLTF
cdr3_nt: TGTGCCAGCAGCCTTACTGTGGGACAGGGGTTGGCCAACGTCCTGACTTTC

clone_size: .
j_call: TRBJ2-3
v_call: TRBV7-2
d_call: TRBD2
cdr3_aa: CASSQGLAPDTQYF
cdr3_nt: TGTGCCAGCAGCCAGGGACTAGCGCCAGATACGCAGTATTTT

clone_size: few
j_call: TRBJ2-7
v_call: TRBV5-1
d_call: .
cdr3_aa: CASSLGQTSYEQYF
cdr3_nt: TGCGCCAGCAGCTTGGGACAGACGAGCTACGAGCAGTACTTC

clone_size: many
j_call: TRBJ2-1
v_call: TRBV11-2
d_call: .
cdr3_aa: CASSLGTEYNEQFF
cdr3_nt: TGTGCCAGCAGCTTAGGGACTGAATACAATGAGCAGTTCTTC

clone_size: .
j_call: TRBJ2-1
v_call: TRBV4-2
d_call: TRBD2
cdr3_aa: CASSRAKVVAGVFSYNEQFF
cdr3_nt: TGTGCCAGCAGCCGAGCTAAGGTGGTAGCGGGAGTATTCTCCTACAATGAGCAGTTCTTC

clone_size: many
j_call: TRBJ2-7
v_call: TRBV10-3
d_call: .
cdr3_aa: CAIRDGPYEQYF
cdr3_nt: TGTGCCATCCGGGACGGCCCCTACGAGCAGTACTTC

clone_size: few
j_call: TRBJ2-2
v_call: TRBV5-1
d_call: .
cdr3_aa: CASSLAWGSDTGELFF
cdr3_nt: TGCGCCAGCAGCTTGGCCTGGGGTTCGGACACCGGGGAGCTGTTTTTT

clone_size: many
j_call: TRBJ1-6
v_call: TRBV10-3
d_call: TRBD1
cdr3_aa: CAISHTGAYNSPLHF
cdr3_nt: TGTGCCATCAGTCATACAGGGGCCTATAATTCACCCCTCCACTTT

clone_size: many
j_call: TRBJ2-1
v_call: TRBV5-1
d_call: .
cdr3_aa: CASSRREPSYNEQFF
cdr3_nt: TGCGCCAGCAGCAGGAGAGAACCCTCCTACAATGAGCAGTTCTTC

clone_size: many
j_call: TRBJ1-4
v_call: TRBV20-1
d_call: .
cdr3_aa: CSVGGIATNEKLFF
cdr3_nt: TGCAGTGTAGGAGGGATTGCAACTAATGAAAAACTGTTTTTT

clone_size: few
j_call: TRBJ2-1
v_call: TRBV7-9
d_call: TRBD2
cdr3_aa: CASSLGFAGALDEQFF
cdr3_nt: TGTGCCAGCAGCTTAGGGTTTGCGGGAGCTCTGGATGAGCAGTTCTTC

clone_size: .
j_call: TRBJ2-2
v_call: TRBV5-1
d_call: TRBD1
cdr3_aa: CASSFTGTGNTGELFF
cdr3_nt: TGCGCCAGCAGCTTCACCGGGACAGGGAACACCGGGGAGCTGTTTTTT

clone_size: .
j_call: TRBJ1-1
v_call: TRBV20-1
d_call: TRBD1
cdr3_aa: CSAGQGLNTEAFF
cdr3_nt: TGCAGTGCCGGACAGGGGCTGAACACTGAAGCTTTCTTT

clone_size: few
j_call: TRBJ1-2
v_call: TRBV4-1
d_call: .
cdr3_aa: CASSPLNGYTF
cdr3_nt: TGCGCCAGCAGCCCTCTGAATGGCTACACCTTC

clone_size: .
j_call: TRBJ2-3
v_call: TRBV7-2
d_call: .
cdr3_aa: CASSLSINRDTQFF
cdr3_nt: TGTGCCAGCAGCTTATCTATAAACAGAGATACGCAGTTTTTT

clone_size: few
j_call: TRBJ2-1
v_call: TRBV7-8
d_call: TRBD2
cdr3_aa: CASSLAFREAYNEQFF
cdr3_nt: TGTGCCAGCAGCTTAGCCTTTCGGGAGGCCTACAATGAGCAGTTCTTC

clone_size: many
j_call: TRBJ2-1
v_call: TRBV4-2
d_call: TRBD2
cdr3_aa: CASSHLTSGSRNEQFF
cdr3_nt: TGTGCCAGCAGCCACCTAACTAGCGGGAGCCGCAATGAGCAGTTCTTC

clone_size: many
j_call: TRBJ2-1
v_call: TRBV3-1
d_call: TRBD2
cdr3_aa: CASSQVLAGGPNEQFF
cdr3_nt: TGTGCCAGCAGCCAAGTCCTAGCGGGAGGGCCGAATGAGCAGTTCTTC

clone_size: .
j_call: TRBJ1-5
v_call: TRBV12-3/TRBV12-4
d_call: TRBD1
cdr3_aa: CASSLTGGGLQPQHF
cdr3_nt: TGTGCCAGCAGTCTCACAGGGGGCGGACTTCAGCCCCAGCATTTT

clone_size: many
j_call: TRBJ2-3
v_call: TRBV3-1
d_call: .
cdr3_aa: CASSRRGQITDTQYF
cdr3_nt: TGTGCCAGCAGCCGCAGAGGACAGATCACAGATACGCAGTATTTT

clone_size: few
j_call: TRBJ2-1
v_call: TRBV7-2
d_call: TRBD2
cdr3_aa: CASSLAPNVGGRGSYNEQFF
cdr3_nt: TGTGCCAGCAGCTTAGCTCCTAATGTGGGCGGGAGGGGTTCCTACAATGAGCAGTTCTTC

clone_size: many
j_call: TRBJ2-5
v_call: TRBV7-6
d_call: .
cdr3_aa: CASSLATEYQETQYF
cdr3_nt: TGTGCCAGCAGCTTAGCGACAGAGTACCAAGAGACCCAGTACTTC

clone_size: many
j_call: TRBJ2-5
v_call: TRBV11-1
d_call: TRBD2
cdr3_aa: CASSLARGTSAQQETQYF
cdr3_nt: TGTGCCAGCAGCTTAGCTCGTGGGACTAGCGCACAGCAAGAGACCCAGTACTTC

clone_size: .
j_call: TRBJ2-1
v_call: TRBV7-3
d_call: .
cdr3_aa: CASRPQSGVLNEQFF
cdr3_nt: TGTGCCAGCAGGCCACAGTCGGGGGTGTTGAATGAGCAGTTCTTC

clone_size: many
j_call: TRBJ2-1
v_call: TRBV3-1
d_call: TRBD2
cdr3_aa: CASSKGLAGLNEQFF
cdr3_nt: TGTGCCAGCAGCAAGGGACTAGCGGGACTCAATGAGCAGTTCTTC

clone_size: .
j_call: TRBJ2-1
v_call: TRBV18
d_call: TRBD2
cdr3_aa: CASSQTSSGDYNEQFF
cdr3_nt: TGTGCCAGCTCACAGACCTCTAGCGGGGATTACAATGAGCAGTTCTTC

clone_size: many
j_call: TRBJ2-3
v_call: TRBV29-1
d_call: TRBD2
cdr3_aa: CSVVGTSGSTDTQYF
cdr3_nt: TGCAGCGTCGTAGGGACTAGCGGAAGCACAGATACGCAGTATTTT

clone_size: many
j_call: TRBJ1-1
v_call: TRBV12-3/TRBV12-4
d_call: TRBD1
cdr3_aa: CASSLATGGIENTEAFF
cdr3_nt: TGTGCCAGCAGTTTAGCGACAGGGGGTATTGAGAACACTGAAGCTTTCTTT

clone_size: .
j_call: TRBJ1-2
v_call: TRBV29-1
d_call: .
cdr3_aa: CSVNVRGGYGYTF
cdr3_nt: TGCAGCGTTAATGTAAGGGGTGGCTATGGCTACACCTTC

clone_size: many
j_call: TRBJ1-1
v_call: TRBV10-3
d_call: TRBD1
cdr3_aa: CASSDRENTEAFF
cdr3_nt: TGTGCCAGCTCGGACAGGGAGAACACTGAAGCTTTCTTT

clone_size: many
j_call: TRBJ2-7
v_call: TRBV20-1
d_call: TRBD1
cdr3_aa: CSARGQGTFSSYEQYF
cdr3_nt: TGCAGTGCTAGGGGACAGGGGACTTTTAGCTCCTACGAGCAGTACTTC

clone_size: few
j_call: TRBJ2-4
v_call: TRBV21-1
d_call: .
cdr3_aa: CASRPGTFATKHPLAKNIQYF
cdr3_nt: TGTGCCAGCCGTCCCGGGACATTCGCCACAAAACACCCTCTAGCCAAAAACATTCAGTACTTC

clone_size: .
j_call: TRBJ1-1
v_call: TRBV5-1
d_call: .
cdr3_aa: CASKSLGIENTEAFF
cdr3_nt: TGCGCCAGCAAATCGCTGGGGATCGAGAACACTGAAGCTTTCTTT

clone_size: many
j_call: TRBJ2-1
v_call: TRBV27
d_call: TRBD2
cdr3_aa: CASSSRAGVSNEQFF
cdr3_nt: TGTGCCAGCAGTTCCAGAGCGGGAGTAAGCAATGAGCAGTTCTTC

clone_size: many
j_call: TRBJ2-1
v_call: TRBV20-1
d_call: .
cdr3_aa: CSARERLSSYNEQFF
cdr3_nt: TGCAGTGCTAGAGAGCGGTTGAGCTCCTACAATGAGCAGTTCTTC

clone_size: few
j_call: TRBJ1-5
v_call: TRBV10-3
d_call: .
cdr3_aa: CAISESGQSNQPQHF
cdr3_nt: TGTGCCATCAGTGAGTCAGGACAGAGCAATCAGCCCCAGCATTTT

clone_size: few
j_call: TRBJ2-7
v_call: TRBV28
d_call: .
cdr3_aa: CASSLDVQSYEQYF
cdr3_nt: TGTGCCAGCAGTTTAGATGTACAGAGCTACGAGCAGTACTTC

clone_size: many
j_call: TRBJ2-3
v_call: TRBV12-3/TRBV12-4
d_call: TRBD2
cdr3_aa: CASSWGLAGVLDTQYF
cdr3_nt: TGTGCCAGCAGTTGGGGACTAGCGGGAGTTTTAGATACGCAGTATTTT

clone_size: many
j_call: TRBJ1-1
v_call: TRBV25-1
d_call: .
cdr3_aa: CASRLDGMNTEAFF
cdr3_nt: TGTGCCAGCAGGCTAGACGGAATGAACACTGAAGCTTTCTTT

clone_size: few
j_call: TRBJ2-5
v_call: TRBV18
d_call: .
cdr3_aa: CASSPPNQAISQETQYF
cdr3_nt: TGTGCCAGCTCACCACCGAATCAGGCGATAAGTCAAGAGACCCAGTACTTC

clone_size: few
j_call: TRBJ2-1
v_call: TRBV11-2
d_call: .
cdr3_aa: CASSLDSARSGYNEQFF
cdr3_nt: TGTGCCAGCAGCTTAGATTCCGCTAGGAGCGGCTACAATGAGCAGTTCTTC